Sequencing of this T cell receptor (beta chain) was carried out in a study of regulatory T cells in long-lasting Graves disease. Study as a whole: Graves' patients diagnosed newly had used antithyroid drugs under 3 months.

Time point defined: newly diagnosed GD, antithyroid drugs for less than 3 months. There was RNA extracted from PBMCs, and the TCR library was made from it. This clonotype was observed at least ten times. Its antigen is unknown. Study-wide findings and caveats: Newly diagnosed patients shared approximately 1,000 public clonotypes; persistent patients shared approximately 2,700. Favored gene segments in persistent disease were TRBV28, TRBJ1-2 and TRBJ2-5.

V was trimmed by 3 bases and J by 4 bases, leaving 10 bases between them. CDR1 and CDR2 from the germline V gene are ENHRY and SYGVKD. The CDR3 totals 14 residues. Combining iRepertoire HTBI primers with Arm-PCR of CDR3 regions, the authors built TCR beta libraries. In the original processing: The samples included approximately 62 TRBV and 15 or so TRBJ segments. One entry per CDR3 protein, called by TCRdb with MiXCR from the multiplex PCR reads. The V and J calls shown here were made by TCRdb, not taken from the authors' results. The repertoire holds over 200,000 distinct CDR3 sequences, with around 20% as singletons.

The sequence was collected from a female donor with Graves disease. J is TRBJ1-3 and V is TRBV10-3; D remains ambiguous. The sample in question was peripheral blood mononuclear cells (PBMCs), obtained at new diagnosis, from a patient treated with antithyroid drugs. Here the CDR3 DNA reads TGTGCCATCAGTGACTCGTTCGAAGGAAACACCATATATTTT. This sequence encodes CAISDSFEGNTIYF.